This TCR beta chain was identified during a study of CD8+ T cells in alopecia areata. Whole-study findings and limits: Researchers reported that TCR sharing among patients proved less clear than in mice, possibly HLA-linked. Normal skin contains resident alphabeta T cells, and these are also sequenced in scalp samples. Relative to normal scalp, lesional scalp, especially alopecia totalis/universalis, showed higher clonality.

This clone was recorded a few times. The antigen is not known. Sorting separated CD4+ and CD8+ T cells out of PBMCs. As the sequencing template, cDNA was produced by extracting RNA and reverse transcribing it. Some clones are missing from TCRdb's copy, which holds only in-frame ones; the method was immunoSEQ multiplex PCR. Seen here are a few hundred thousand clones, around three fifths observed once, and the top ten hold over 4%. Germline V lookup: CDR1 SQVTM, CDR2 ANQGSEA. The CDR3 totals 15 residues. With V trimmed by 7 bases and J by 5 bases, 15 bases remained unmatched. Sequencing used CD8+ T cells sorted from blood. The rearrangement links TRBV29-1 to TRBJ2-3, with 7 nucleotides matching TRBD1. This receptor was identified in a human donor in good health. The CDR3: CSGLTPGQKKDTQYF. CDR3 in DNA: TGCAGCGGGTTGACTCCGGGACAGAAAAAAGATACGCAGTATTTT.